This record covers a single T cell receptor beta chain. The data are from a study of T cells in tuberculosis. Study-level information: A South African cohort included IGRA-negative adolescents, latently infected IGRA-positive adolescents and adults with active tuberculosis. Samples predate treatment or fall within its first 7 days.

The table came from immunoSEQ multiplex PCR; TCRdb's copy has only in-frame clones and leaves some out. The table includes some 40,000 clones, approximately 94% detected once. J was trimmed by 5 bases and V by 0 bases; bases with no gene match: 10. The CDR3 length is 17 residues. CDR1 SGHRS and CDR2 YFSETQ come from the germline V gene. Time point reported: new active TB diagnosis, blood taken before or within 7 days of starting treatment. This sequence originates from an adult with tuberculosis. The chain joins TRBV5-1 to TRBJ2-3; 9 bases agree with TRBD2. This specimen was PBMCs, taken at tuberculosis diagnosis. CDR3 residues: CASSLALRRGGQDTQYF. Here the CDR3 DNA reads TGCGCCAGCAGCTTGGCATTGAGGCGGGGGGGCCAAGATACGCAGTATTTT.